The 26 T cell receptor delta chains given below trace back to one sample, sequenced in a study of DNA immune sequencing with unique molecular identifiers. All 8 TRDV and 4 TRDJ genes were targeted in 32-plex amplification of genomic DNA. In around 3 barcoding PCR cycles, molecules received a 12-nucleotide UMI, then adapter PCR followed. TCRdb used CATT to re-call clones from the multiplex PCR reads. The sample holds approximately 5,100 delta-chain clones, roughly 12% seen once. The sample was gamma-delta T cells enriched from blood buffy coat, or unenriched PBMCs (not recorded which). The receptors were gathered from a human donor in good health.

In its sample, this clone ranks as large (0.1 to 1%). The rearrangement joins TRDV2 to TRDJ1; D call uncertain. There are 17 residues in the CDR3. V lost 3 bases and J lost 0, with 19 bases in between. CDR1 and CDR2 from the germline V gene are GEAIGNYY and EKD. CDR3 nucleotides: TGTGCCTGTGACCCTGTGGCATCAGGCCCGTACACCGATAAACTCATCTTT. Residues: CACDPVASGPYTDKLIF.

Comment on this clone: This probably arose from a read error, given a far larger clone one base away. The same CDR3 arises from other DNA sequences in this sample as well. V is TRDV2 and J is TRDJ1, with 13 bases identical to TRDD3. The V gene's germline CDR1 is GEAIGNYY and CDR2 EKD. This CDR3 region has 16 residues. CDR3 region: CACDVLGDTQTDKLIF. The CDR3 DNA sequence: TGTGCTTGCGATGTACTGGGGGATACGCAGACCGATAAACTCATCTTT.

In this sample, this clone turned up many times. The protein TCRdb lists belongs to a much larger clone and differs from this DNA's translation at residue 6, which points to a read error; the protein shown is made from the DNA. The genes are TRDV2 and TRDJ1; 8 bases align to TRDD3. The CDR3 totals 15 residues. The V segment lost 5 bases and the J segment 4 bases; nucleotides outside the gene matches: 11. Germline CDR1 and CDR2: GEAIGNYY and EKD. CDR3 sequence reads: CACAQPGDRDDKLIF. In DNA form, the CDR3 reads TGTGCCTGTGCCCAACCGGGGGATAGGGACGATAAACTCATCTTT.

This clone was seen only a few times. TCRdb assigns this DNA the protein of a much larger clone, which departs from its translation at residue 8; this likely reflects a read error, and the protein shown comes from translating the DNA. In nucleotides, the CDR3 is TGTGCCTGTGACACCTTGTCTATACTGGGGGAAGAGTACACCGATAAACTCATCTTT. Protein: CACDTLSILGEEYTDKLIF. The V gene is TRDV2, the J gene TRDJ1, with 9 positions matching TRDD3. Unmatched junction bases numbered 13, after V lost 0 bases and J lost 0 bases. Germline V gene data show CDR1 as GEAIGNYY and CDR2 as EKD. This CDR3 is 19 amino acids long.

About this clone: With a far larger clone one base away, a read error is the likely cause. Although no V gene was called, TRDJ1 is the J gene; whether TRDD3, the table's D call, matches the DNA was not checked. The CDR3 is 25 amino acids. The CDR3 DNA sequence: TGTGCTTATAGGAGCGCTCATCCTCCGACCTTTTACTGGGGGATACGTCCAATTTACACCGATAAACTCATATTT. Its translation: CAYRSAHPPTFYWGIRPIYTDKLIF.

As for this clone: A much larger clone differs from this one at a single base, so this may be a read error. The V call is TRDV2, the J call TRDJ1; 12 nucleotides line up with TRDD3. Per the germline V gene, CDR1 is GEAIGNYY and CDR2 is EKD. The CDR3 has 19 amino acids. CDR3 in DNA: TGTGCCTGTGAAGAGTACTGGGGGATACTTTATCCTGACACCGATGAACTCATCTTT. As protein: CACEEYWGILYPDTDELIF.

V gene TRDV1 combines with J gene TRDJ1; 12 bases map to TRDD3. TCRdb carries no J gene annotation; the J gene was assigned here by matching the DNA with germline. This CDR3 is 21 amino acids long. V lost 4 bases, J lost 4 bases, and 22 bases stayed unmatched. Germline values: CDR1 TSWWSYY, CDR2 QGS. The CDR3 loop reads CALGGILPTRGWGIRYDKLIF. CDR3 in DNA: TGTGCTCTTGGGGGGATCCTTCCTACCCGTGGCTGGGGGATACGCTACGATAAACTCATCTTT.

As concerns this clone: A far larger clone differs by one base, so this is likely a read error. This sample includes further DNA sequences coding for the same CDR3. This rearrangement joins TRDV1 to TRDJ1; 12 bases line up with TRDD3. The J gene comes from matching the DNA to germline here; TCRdb lacks it. The CDR3 consists of 24 residues. Looked up from germline, CDR1 is TSWWSYY and CDR2 is QGS. V lost 4 bases to trimming and J lost 2 bases; unmatched junction nucleotides: 29. CDR3 bases: TGTGCTCTTGGGGGCTATCTCTCCTCCTTTACGCGTACCTGGGGGATACGGAGGACCGATAAACTCATCTTT. The encoded protein is CALGGYLSSFTRTWGIRRTDKLIF.

In regard to this clone: TCRdb's protein for this DNA is that of a much larger clone and differs from the translation at residue 3, likely a read error; the protein shown is the DNA translation. The genes are TRDV2 and TRDJ1; maybe TRDD3 (6 bases). This CDR3 spans 17 amino acids. The germline CDR1 and CDR2 sequences are GEAIGNYY and EKD. CDR3 sequence (DNA): TGTGCCCGTGACACCCGGGGGAGGCCTCAGTACACCGATAAACTCATCTTT. This translates into CARDTRGRPQYTDKLIF.

This clone was seen many times. V and J are TRDV2 and TRDJ1, with 7 nucleotides matching TRDD3. Germline V gene sequence: CDR1 GEAIGNYY, CDR2 EKD. The CDR3 sequence is 17 residues long. Trimming cost V 0 bases and J 0 bases; bases outside gene matches: 9. The chain's CDR3 is CACDTVDGGEYTDKLIF. CDR3 DNA: TGTGCCTGTGACACCGTGGATGGGGGAGAGTACACCGATAAACTCATCTTT.

Remarks on this clone: It is likely a read error: a sequence one base away is far more abundant. The rearrangement joins TRDV1 to TRDJ1; 10 bases fit TRDD3. TCRdb records no J gene; here it was assigned by comparing the DNA to germline. This CDR3 is 26 amino acids long. Germline V gene data show CDR1 as TSWWSYY and CDR2 as QGS. The CDR3 DNA is TGTGCTCTTGGGAAACTGGGGTTCCTACAGTCCTTAACTGGGGGATCTTCTTCTTTGTACACCGATAAACTCATCTTT. It yields the protein CALGKLGFLQSLTGGSSSLYTDKLIF.

This clone has only a few counts. This likely traces to a read error, being one base from a far larger clone. In the same sample, other DNA sequences code for this CDR3. V is TRDV3 and J is TRDJ2; D possibly uses TRDD2 or TRDD3 (9 bases each). The CDR3 loop spans 21 amino acids. Germline V CDR1 and CDR2: TVYSNPD, GDNSRS (reference sequence). The CDR3 DNA reads TGTGCCTTTAGCCTTCCTACGTCTCTCTGGGGGATTCCTTTTTTGACAGCGCAACTCTTCTTT. This codes for CAFSLPTSLWGIPFLTAQLFF.

Turning to this clone: A far larger clone is a single base away, which makes a read error likely. Other nucleotide sequences in the sample specify the same CDR3. The chain employs TRDV2 and TRDJ1; D perhaps matches TRDD3 (6 bases). The germline V gene encodes CDR1 GEAIGNYY and CDR2 EKD. The CDR3 consists of 20 residues. V was pared by 4 bases and J by 0 bases, with 29 bases between. CDR3 amino acids: CACDNLGTGGYRTYTDKLIF. DNA for the CDR3: TGTGCCTGTGATAACCTTGGTACGGGAGGATACCGTACTTACACCGATAAACTCATCTTT.

This clone was counted only a few times. The protein held in TCRdb is that of a much larger clone and does not match this DNA's translation at residue 11, likely because of a read error; the protein shown is translated from the DNA. DNA for the CDR3: TGTGCCTGTGACAAGCTGGGGGATACGCAGTCCGATAAACTCATCTTT. Its protein is CACDKLGDTQSDKLIF. The rearrangement uses TRDV2 and TRDJ1; 12 positions agree with TRDD3. This CDR3 region has 16 residues. V gave up 2 bases and J gave up 3 bases; unmatched junction bases: 6. Germline CDR1 is GEAIGNYY and CDR2 is EKD.

About this clone: The likely explanation is a read error, given a far larger clone one base away. This sample includes further DNA sequences coding for the same CDR3. V is TRDV2 and J is TRDJ1, with D perhaps matching TRDD3 (6 bases). Germline V gives CDR1 GEAIGNYY, CDR2 EKD. Trimming took off 3 bases at V and 2 bases at J, with 21 bases between the two ends. CDR3 size: 17 residues. CDR3 DNA: TGTGCCTGTGACCTACTAGGGGATCGGGCTTCGACCGATAAACTCATCTTT. Translation gives CACDLLGDRASTDKLIF.

This clone is medium-sized. This chain connects TRDV3 to TRDJ3; 8 nucleotides line up with TRDD3. The CDR3 contains 17 residues. V gave up 1 base and J gave up 0 bases; unmatched junction bases: 5. Germline CDR1 reads TVYSNPD; CDR2 reads GDNSRS (reference sequence). The chain's CDR3 is CAFTGGPSSWDTRQMFF. The CDR3 DNA reads TGTGCCTTTACTGGGGGACCGAGCTCCTGGGACACCCGACAGATGTTTTTC.

This clone occurred a few times. The chain combines TRAV38-2/DV8 with TRDJ1; 7 bases are shared with TRDD3. Per the germline V gene, CDR1 is TSESDYY and CDR2 is QEAYKQQN. The CDR3 is made up of 20 amino acids. V shed 1 base and J 4 bases; nucleotides not matched to a gene: 22. The CDR3 DNA follows: TGTGCTTATAGGAGCCTAATTAAGGGTCCTCTGCTGGGGGGAAACGATAAACTCATCTTT. Translated, it gives CAYRSLIKGPLLGGNDKLIF.

This clone was observed a handful of times. Since a much larger clone is just one base distant, this may be a read error. Within the sample, other DNA sequences also encode this same CDR3. The V and J genes are TRDV2 and TRDJ3; 13 bases agree with TRDD3. The CDR3 consists of 18 residues. Per the germline V gene, CDR1 is GEAIGNYY and CDR2 is EKD. CDR3 in amino acids: CACDYWGIRTWDTRQMFF. The CDR3 DNA sequence: TGTGCCTGTGACTACTGGGGGATACGCACCTGGGACACCCGACAGATGTTTTTT.

This clone was detected many times. The gene calls are TRDV1 and TRDJ1, with 12 bases aligning to TRDD3. This CDR3 contains 21 residues. CDR1 and CDR2 from the germline V gene are TSWWSYY and QGS. Trimming took 0 bases from V and 1 from J; bases not matched to a gene: 15. The CDR3 sequence: CALGELQIRTLLGDTTDKLIF. The CDR3 DNA sequence: TGTGCTCTTGGGGAACTACAAATTCGTACACTACTGGGGGATACCACCGATAAACTCATCTTT.

This clone was detected many times. The chain combines TRDV2 with TRDJ3; 8 bases are shared with TRDD3. Germline V gene lookup returns CDR1 GEAIGNYY and CDR2 EKD. The CDR3 is 16 residues long. The V gene end was trimmed by 3 bases and the J gene end by 12 bases; junction bases not matched to a gene: 12. CDR3 coding DNA: TGTGCCTGTGACCGTACTGGGGGGGCGGAGGACCGACAGATGTTTTTC. Its translation is CACDRTGGAEDRQMFF.

As concerns this clone: The limits of the CDR3 on the DNA are not certain, so only TCRdb's listed CDR3 is given. V gene assignment gives TRAV29/DV5, but the J gene was left uncalled; the D segment call TRDD3 is taken from the table without a DNA check. A total of 22 residues make up the CDR3, ends included. In germline, CDR1 is NSMFDY, CDR2 ISSIKDK. The CDR3 protein is CSVLLCSKPPSWGILRHDKLIF.

This clone was seen only a few times. The protein given by TCRdb reflects a much larger clone and differs at residue 6 from this DNA's translation, likely from a read error; the protein shown is the DNA's translation. The genes are TRDV2 and TRDJ1; 10 positions match TRDD3. The germline V gene has CDR1 GEAIGNYY and CDR2 EKD. The CDR3 length is 18 residues. J was trimmed by 1 base and V by 3 bases; bases with no gene match: 13. CDR3 DNA sequence: TGTGCCTGTGACGCTAATAGTACTGGGGGATTCCTCACCGATAAACTCATCTTT. Its protein product is CACDANSTGGFLTDKLIF.

The chain joins TRDV1 to TRDJ1, with a possible D match to TRDD2 (7 bases). No J gene is reported in TCRdb; it was inferred here by comparing the DNA with germline. This CDR3 has 23 amino acids. The germline gives CDR1 TSWWSYY, CDR2 QGS. Deletions cut 0 bases from V and 0 bases from J, with 32 bases between. The CDR3 here is CALGELSPIALPGAAAYTDKLIF. The CDR3 nucleotides are TGTGCTCTTGGGGAACTGTCACCAATTGCCCTTCCTGGGGCTGCCGCGTACACCGATAAACTCATCTTT.

Note on this clone: Given a far larger clone just one base away, this is likely a sequencing read error. Other nucleotide sequences from this sample produce the same CDR3. The genes are TRDV2 and TRDJ1; 11 nucleotides line up with TRDD3. The CDR3 runs 17 residues. The trim removed 0 bases at V and 5 bases at J, leaving 10 bases unmatched. Germline CDR1 is GEAIGNYY and CDR2 is EKD. The CDR3 spells CACDTVGGYASTDKLIF. In nucleotides, the CDR3 is TGTGCCTGTGACACCGTTGGGGGATACGCCTCCACAGATAAACTCATCTTT.

In this sample, this clone is large (0.1 to 1%). Other DNA sequences of this sample code for an identical CDR3. This chain connects TRDV2 to TRDJ1; 7 bases fit TRDD3. V was pared by 0 bases and J by 3 bases, with 15 bases of the junction left unmatched. The CDR3 totals 18 residues. The germline V gene has CDR1 GEAIGNYY and CDR2 EKD. The CDR3 loop reads CACDTVGGGDIRSDKLIF. The CDR3 DNA is TGTGCCTGTGACACCGTAGGAGGTGGGGATATCCGATCCGATAAACTCATCTTT.

This clone is labeled as medium-sized. Other nucleotide sequences in the sample specify the same CDR3. The genes are TRDV2 and TRDJ3; D unresolved. Germline V gene sequence: CDR1 GEAIGNYY, CDR2 EKD. V lost 5 bases to trimming and J lost 0 bases, with 16 bases between them. There are 18 residues in the CDR3. CDR3 region: CACAPLSPLSWDTRQMFF. In DNA, the CDR3 is TGTGCCTGTGCTCCCCTCTCACCGCTCTCCTGGGACACCCGACAGATGTTTTTC.